This TCR beta chain was retrieved from a study of blood T cell repertoires in COVID-19. Germline V gives CDR1 LNHDA, CDR2 SQIVND (reference sequence). The V and J ends lost 10 bases and 2 bases, in that order; junction bases with no gene match: 7. The CDR3 covers 14 residues. Profiled with immunoSEQ multiplex PCR; TCRdb holds only in-frame clones, not every one. The sample shows some 95,000 clones, 65% to 90% of them seen only once. This receptor was obtained from a man aged 80 or over with active or convalescent COVID-19. Input material: peripheral blood. V and J are TRBV19 and TRBJ2-3, with 9 nucleotides matching TRBD1. The CDR3 DNA reads TGTGCCACCCGGGACAGGGCCCTCACAGATACGCAGTATTTT. It translates to CATRDRALTDTQYF.